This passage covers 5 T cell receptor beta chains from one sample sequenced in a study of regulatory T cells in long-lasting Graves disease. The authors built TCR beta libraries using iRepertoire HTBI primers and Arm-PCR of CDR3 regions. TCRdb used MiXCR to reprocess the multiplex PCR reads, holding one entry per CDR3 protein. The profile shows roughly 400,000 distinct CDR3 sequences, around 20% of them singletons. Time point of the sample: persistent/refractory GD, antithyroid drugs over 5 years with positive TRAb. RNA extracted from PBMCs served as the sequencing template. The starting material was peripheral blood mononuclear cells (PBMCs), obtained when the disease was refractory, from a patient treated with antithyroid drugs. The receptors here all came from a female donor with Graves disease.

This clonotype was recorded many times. The CDR3 is CASSLAPTSGRSTNTGELFF. The CDR3 DNA reads as TGTGCCAGCAGTTTAGCCCCGACTAGCGGGAGGTCCACGAACACCGGGGAGCTGTTTTTT. The chain carries TRBV12-3 or TRBV12-4 and TRBJ2-2, with 13 bases aligning to TRBD2. The CDR3 contains 20 residues. The junction had 7 bases not matched to a gene; V was cut back by 0 bases and J by 0 bases.

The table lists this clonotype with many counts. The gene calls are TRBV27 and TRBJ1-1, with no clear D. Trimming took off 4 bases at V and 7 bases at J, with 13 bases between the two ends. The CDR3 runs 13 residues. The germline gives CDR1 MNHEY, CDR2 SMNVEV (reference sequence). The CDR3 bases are TGTGCCAGCAGTTACTCTCCGAGCTTTGAAGCTTTCTTT. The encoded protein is CASSYSPSFEAFF.

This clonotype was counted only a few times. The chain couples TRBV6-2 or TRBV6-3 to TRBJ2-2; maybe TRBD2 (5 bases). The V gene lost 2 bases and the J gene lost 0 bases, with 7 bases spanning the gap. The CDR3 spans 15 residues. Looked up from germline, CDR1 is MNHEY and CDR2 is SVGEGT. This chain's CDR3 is CASSYLLANTGELFF. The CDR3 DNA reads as TGTGCCAGCAGTTACCTACTAGCGAACACCGGGGAGCTGTTTTTT.

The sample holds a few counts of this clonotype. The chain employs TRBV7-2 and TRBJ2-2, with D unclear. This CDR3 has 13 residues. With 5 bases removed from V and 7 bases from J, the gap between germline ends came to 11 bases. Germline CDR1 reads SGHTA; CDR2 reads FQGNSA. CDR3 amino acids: CASSPSSVGELFF. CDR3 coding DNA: TGTGCCAGCAGCCCAAGCTCTGTCGGGGAGCTGTTTTTT. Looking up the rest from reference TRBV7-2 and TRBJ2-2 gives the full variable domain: GAGVSQSPSNKVTEKGKDVELRCDPISGHTALYWYRQSLGQGLEFLIYFQGNSAPDKSGLPSDRFSAERTGGSVSTLTIQRTQQEDSAVYLCASSPSSVGELFFGEGSRLTVL.

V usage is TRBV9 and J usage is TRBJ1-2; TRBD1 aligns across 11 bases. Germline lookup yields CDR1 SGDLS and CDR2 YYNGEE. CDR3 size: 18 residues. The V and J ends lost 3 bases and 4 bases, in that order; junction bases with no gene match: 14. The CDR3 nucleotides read TGTGCCAGCAGCGCCAGTGGGGTGTTTGGACAGGGGGCCTATGGCTACACCTTC. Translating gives CASSASGVFGQGAYGYTF.